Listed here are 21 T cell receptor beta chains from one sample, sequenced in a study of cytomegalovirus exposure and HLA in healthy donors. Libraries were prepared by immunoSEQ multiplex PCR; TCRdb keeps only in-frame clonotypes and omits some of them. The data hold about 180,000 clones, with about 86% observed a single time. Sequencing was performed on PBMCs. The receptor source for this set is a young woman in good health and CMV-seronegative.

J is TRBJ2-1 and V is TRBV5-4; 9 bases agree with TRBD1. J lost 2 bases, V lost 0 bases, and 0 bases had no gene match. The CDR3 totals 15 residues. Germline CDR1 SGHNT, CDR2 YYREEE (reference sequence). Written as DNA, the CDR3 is TGTGCCAGCAGCTTGGGACAGGGGGCCTACAATGAGCAGTTCTTC. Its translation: CASSLGQGAYNEQFF. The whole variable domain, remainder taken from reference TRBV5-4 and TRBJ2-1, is ETGVTQSPTHLIKTRGQQVTLRCSSQSGHNTVSWYQQALGQGPQFIFQYYREEENGRGNFPPRFSGLQFPNYSSELNVNALELDDSALYLCASSLGQGAYNEQFFGPGTRLTVL.

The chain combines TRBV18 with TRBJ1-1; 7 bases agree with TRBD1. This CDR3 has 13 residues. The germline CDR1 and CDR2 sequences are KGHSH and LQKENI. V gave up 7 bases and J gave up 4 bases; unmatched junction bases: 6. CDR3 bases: TGTGCCAGCTACCGACAGGGAGGCACTGAAGCTTTCTTT. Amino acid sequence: CASYRQGGTEAFF.

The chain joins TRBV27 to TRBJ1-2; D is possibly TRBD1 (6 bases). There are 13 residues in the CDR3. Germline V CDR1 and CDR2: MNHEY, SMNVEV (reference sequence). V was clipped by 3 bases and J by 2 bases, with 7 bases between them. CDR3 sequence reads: CASSFDRNYGYTF. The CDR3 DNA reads TGTGCCAGCAGTTTTGACAGGAACTATGGCTACACCTTC.

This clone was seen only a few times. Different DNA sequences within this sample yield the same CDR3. CDR3 in DNA: TGTGCCAGCAGTGAAGAAGCGGGGGGCTCCTACGAGCAGTACTTC. Translation gives CASSEEAGGSYEQYF. This sequence joins TRBV6-1 and TRBJ2-7; 9 bases fit TRBD2. CDR1 is MNHNS, CDR2 SASEGT, per germline. The length of the CDR3 is 15 residues. V was pared by 1 base and J by 0 bases, with 1 base of the junction left unmatched.

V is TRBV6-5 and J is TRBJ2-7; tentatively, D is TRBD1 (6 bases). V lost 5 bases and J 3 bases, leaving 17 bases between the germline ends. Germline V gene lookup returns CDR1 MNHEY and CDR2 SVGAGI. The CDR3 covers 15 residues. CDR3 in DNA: TGTGCCAGCAGTACTACTACAGGGTCCTTCTACGAGCAGTACTTC. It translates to CASSTTTGSFYEQYF.

CDR3 sequence (DNA): TGCGCCAGCAGCCAAGTTAACACTAGGGAGCAGTTCTTC. This translates into CASSQVNTREQFF. The chain joins TRBV4-1 to TRBJ2-1, with a tentative D call TRBD2 (5 bases). V dropped 1 base and J dropped 10 bases, with 11 bases sitting between them. This CDR3 spans 13 amino acids. In germline, CDR1 is MGHRA, CDR2 YSYEKL.

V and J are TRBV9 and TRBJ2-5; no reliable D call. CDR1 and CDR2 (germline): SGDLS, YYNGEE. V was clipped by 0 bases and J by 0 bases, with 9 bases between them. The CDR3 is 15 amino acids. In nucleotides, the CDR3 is TGTGCCAGCAGCGTAGGTTACAGTCACCAAGAGACCCAGTACTTC. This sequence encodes CASSVGYSHQETQYF.

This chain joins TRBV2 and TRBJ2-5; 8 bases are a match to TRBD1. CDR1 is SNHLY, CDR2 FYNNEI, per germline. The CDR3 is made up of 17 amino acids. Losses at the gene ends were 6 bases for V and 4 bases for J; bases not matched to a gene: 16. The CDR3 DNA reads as TGTGCCAGCAGCGGGTGGAAGGGCAGGGGGCTAGGAGAGACCCAGTACTTC. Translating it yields CASSGWKGRGLGETQYF.

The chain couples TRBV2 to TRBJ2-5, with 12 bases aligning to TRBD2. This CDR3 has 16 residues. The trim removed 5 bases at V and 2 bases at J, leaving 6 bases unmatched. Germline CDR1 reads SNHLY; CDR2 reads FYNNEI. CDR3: CASSPSGGAGQETQYF. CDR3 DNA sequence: TGTGCCAGCAGTCCTAGCGGGGGGGCGGGTCAAGAGACCCAGTACTTC.

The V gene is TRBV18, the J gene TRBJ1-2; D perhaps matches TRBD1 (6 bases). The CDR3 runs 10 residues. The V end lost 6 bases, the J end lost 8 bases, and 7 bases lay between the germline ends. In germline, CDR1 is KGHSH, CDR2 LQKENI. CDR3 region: CASSGTGYTF. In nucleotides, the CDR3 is TGTGCCAGCTCCGGGACAGGCTACACCTTC.

Here the CDR3 reads CASSSDRVGQETQYF. The CDR3, as DNA: TGTGCCAGTAGTTCGGACAGGGTTGGACAAGAGACCCAGTACTTC. The rearrangement joins TRBV19 to TRBJ2-5, with 8 bases matching TRBD1. Trimming cost V 5 bases and J 2 bases; bases outside gene matches: 7. The germline V gene encodes CDR1 LNHDA and CDR2 SQIVND (reference sequence). The CDR3 runs 15 residues.

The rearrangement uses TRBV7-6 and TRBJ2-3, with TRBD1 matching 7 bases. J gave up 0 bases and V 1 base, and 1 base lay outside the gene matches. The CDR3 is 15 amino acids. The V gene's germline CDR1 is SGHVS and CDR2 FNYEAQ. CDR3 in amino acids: CASSLGRGSTDTQYF. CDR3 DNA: TGTGCCAGCAGCTTAGGCAGGGGGAGCACAGATACGCAGTATTTT.

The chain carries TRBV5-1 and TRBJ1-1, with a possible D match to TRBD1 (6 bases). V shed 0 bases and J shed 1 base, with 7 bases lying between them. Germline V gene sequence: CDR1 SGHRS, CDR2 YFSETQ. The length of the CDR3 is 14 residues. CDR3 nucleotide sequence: TGCGCCAGCAGCTTGGCCAGGGGGAACACTGAAGCTTTCTTT. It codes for CASSLARGNTEAFF.

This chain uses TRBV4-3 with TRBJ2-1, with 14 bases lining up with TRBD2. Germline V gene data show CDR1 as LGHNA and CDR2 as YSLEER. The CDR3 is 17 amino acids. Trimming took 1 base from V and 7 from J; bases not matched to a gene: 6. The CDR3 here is CASSQGLTSGGGNEQFF. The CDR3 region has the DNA TGCGCCAGCAGCCAAGGCCTGACTAGCGGGGGGGGAAATGAGCAGTTCTTC.

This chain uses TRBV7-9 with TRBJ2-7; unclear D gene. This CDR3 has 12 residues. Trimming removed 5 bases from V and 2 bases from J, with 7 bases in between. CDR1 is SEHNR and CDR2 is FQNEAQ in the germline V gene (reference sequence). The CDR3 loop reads CASSHTPYEQYF. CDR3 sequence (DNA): TGTGCCAGCAGCCACACACCCTACGAGCAGTACTTC. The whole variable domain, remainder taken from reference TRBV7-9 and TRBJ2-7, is DTGVSQNPRHKITKRGQNVTFRCDPISEHNRLYWYRQTLGQGPEFLTYFQNEAQLEKSRLLSDRFSAERPKGSFSTLEIQRTEQGDSAMYLCASSHTPYEQYFGPGTRLTVT.

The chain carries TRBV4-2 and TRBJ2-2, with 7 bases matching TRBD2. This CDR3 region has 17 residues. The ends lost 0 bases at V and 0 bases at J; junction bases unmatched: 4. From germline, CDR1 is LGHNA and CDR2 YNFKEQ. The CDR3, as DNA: TGTGCCAGCAGCCAAGATAGTGGGGGGGCGAACACCGGGGAGCTGTTTTTT. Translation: CASSQDSGGANTGELFF.

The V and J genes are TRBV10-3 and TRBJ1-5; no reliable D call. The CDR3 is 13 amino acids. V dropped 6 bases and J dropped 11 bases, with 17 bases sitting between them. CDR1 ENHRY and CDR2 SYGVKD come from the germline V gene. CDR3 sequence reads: CAISGPGNLTQHF. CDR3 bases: TGTGCCATCAGCGGGCCGGGAAATCTGACCCAGCATTTT.

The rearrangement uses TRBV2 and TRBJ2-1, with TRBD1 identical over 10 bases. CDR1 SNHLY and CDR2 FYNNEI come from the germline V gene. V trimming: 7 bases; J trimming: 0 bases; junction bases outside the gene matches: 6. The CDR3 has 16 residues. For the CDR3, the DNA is TGTGCCAGCACAGCAAGGACAGGGGGCTCCTACAATGAGCAGTTCTTC. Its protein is CASTARTGGSYNEQFF. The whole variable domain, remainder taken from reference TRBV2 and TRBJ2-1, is EPEVTQTPSHQVTQMGQEVILRCVPISNHLYFYWYRQILGQKVEFLVSFYNNEISEKSEIFDDQFSVERPDGSNFTLKIRSTKLEDSAMYFCASTARTGGSYNEQFFGPGTRLTVL.

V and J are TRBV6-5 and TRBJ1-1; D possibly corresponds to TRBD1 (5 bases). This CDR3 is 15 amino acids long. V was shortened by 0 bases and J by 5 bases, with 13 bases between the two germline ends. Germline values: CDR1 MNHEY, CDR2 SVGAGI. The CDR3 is CASSYSRGGGTEAFF. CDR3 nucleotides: TGTGCCAGCAGTTACTCGCGGGGGGGAGGGACTGAAGCTTTCTTT.

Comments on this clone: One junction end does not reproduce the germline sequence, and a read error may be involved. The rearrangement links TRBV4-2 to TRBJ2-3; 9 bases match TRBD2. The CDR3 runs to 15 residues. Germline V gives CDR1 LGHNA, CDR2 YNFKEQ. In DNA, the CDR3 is TGTGCCAGCAGCCTAGCGGGGGAAAGCACAGATGCGCAGTATTTT. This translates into CASSLAGESTDAQYF.

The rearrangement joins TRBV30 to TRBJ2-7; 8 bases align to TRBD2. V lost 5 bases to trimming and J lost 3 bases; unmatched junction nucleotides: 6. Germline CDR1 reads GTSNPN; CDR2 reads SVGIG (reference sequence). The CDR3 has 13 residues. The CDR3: CAWAGGGFYEQYF. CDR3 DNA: TGTGCCTGGGCCGGGGGGGGGTTCTACGAGCAGTACTTC.